The T cell receptor beta chain under discussion was sequenced for a study of blood T cell repertoires in COVID-19. Looking at the study overall: The United States, Italy and Spain supplied acute and convalescent COVID-19 samples. Sources were T cells, B-cell-depleted T cells, or PBMCs; the material itself was cDNA or gDNA.

Methods used by the authors: Researchers report that nucleated cell counts were estimated from reference gene primer amplification. The assay was immunoSEQ multiplex PCR, and TCRdb's table has in-frame clones only and misses some. V and J calls and clone size follow that table, whereas D and trimming were derived from the DNA. In the table there are 150,000 to 190,000 clones, over 60% of which are singletons. With 1 base removed from V and 8 bases from J, the gap between germline ends came to 12 bases. CDR3 size: 13 residues. Germline V gene data show CDR1 as GTSNPN and CDR2 as SVGIG (reference sequence).

The chain recombines TRBV30 with TRBJ1-5; the D is unclear. What was sequenced was peripheral blood. The sequence came from a woman of 80 years or more with acute or convalescent COVID-19. In DNA form, the CDR3 reads TGTGCCTGGAGTGGTCAGGCAGCGGAGCCCCAGCATTTT. It codes for CAWSGQAAEPQHF.